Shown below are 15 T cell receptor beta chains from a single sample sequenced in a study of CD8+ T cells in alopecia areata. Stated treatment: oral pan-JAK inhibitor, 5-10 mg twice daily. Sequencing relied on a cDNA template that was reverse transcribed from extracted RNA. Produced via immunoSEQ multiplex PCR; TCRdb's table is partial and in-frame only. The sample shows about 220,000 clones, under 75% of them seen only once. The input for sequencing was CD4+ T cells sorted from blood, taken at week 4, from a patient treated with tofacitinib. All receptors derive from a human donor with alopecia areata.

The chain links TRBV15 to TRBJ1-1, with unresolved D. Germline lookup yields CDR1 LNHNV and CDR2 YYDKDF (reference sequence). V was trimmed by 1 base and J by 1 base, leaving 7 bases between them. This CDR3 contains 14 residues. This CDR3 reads CATSRGPANTEAFF. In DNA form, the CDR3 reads TGTGCCACCAGCAGAGGCCCTGCGAACACTGAAGCTTTCTTT.

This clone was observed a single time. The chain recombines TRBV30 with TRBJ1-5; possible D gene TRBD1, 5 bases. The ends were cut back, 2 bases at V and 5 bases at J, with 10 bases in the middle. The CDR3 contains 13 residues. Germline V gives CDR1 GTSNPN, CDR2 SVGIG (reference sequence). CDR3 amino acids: CAWSWGSDQPQHF. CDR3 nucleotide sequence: TGTGCCTGGAGTTGGGGGTCCGATCAGCCCCAGCATTTT.

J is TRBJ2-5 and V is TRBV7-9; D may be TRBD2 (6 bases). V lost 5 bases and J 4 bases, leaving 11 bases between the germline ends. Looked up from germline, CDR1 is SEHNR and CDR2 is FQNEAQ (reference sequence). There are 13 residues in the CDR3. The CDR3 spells CASSLRRGETQYF. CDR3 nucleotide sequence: TGTGCCAGCAGCCTCAGGCGGGGAGAGACCCAGTACTTC.

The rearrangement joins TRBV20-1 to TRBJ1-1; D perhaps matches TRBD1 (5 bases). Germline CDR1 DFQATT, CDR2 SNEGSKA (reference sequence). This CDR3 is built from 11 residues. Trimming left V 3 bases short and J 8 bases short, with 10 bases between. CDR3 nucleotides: TGCAGTGCTAGTTCACAGGAGGAAGCTTTCTTT. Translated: CSASSQEEAFF.

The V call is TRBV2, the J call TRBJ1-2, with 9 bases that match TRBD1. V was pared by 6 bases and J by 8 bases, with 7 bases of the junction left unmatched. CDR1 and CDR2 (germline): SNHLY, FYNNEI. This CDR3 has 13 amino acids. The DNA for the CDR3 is TGTGCCAGCAGGAAGGGACAGGGCGGCGGCTACACCTTC. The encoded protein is CASRKGQGGGYTF.

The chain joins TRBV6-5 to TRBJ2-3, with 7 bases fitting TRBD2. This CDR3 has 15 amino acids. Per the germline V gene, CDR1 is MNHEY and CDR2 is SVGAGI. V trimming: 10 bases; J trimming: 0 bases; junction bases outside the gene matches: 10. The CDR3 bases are TGTGCCAATTTCGGAGCGGGGCCTAGCACAGATACGCAGTATTTT. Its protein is CANFGAGPSTDTQYF.

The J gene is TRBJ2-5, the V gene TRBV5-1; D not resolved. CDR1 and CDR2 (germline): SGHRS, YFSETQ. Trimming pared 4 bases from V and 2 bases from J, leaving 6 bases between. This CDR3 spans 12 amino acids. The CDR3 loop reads CASSVSQETQYF. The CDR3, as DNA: TGCGCCAGCAGCGTATCGCAAGAGACCCAGTACTTC.

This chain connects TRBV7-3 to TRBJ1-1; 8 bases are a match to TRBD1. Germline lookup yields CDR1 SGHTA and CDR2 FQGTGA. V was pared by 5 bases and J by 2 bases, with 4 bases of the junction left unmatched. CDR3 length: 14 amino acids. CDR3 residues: CASSVDRGNTEAFF. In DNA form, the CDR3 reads TGTGCCAGCAGCGTCGACAGGGGAAACACTGAAGCTTTCTTT.

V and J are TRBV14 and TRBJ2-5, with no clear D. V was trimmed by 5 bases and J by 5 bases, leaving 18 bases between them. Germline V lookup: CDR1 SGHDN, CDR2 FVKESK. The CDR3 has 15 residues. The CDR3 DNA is TGTGCCAGCAGCGCCCGGATCCTATCGAGGGAGACCCAGTACTTC. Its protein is CASSARILSRETQYF. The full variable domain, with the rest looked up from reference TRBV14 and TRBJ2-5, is EAGVTQFPSHSVIEKGQTVTLRCDPISGHDNLYWYRRVMGKEIKFLLHFVKESKQDESGMPNNRFLAERTGGTYSTLKVQPAELEDSGVYFCASSARILSRETQYFGPGTRLLVL.

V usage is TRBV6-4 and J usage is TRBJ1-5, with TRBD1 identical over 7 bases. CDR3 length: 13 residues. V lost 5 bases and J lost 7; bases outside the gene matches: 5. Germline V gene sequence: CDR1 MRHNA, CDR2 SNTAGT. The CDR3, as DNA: TGTGCCAGCAGTCGACAGGGAGGGCAGCCCCAGCATTTT. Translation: CASSRQGGQPQHF.

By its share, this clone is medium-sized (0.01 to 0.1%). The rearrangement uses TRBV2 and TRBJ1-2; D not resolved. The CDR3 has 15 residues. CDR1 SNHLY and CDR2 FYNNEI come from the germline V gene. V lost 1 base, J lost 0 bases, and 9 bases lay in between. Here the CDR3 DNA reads TGTGCCAGCAGTGAAGGTTTAGGGTCTAACTATGGCTACACCTTC. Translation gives CASSEGLGSNYGYTF.

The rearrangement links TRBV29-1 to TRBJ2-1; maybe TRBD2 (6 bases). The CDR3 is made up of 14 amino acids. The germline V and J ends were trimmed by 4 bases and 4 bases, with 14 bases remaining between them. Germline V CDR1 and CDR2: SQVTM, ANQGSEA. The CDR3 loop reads CSVAGRMKYNEQFF. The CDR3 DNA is TGCAGCGTTGCTGGGAGGATGAAGTACAATGAGCAGTTCTTC.

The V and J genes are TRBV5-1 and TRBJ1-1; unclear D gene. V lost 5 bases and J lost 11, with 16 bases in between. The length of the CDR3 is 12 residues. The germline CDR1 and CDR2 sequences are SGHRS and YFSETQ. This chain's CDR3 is CASRSDGPEAFF. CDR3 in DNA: TGCGCCAGCAGGTCCGACGGACCGGAGGCTTTCTTT.

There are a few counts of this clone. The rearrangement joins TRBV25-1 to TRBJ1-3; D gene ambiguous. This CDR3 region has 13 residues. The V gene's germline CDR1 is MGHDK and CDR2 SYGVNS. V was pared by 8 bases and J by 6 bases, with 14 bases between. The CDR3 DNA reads TGTGCCAGCTCATTTGGAGACCAAAACACCATATATTTT. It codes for CASSFGDQNTIYF.

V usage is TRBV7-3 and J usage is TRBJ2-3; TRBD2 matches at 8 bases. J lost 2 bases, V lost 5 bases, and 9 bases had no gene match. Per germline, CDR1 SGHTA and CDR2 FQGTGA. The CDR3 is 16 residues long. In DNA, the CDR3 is TGTGCCAGCAGCCCGGAGCGGGGGAGGGACACAGATACGCAGTATTTT. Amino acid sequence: CASSPERGRDTDTQYF.